This entry features one T cell receptor (beta chain) sequence. This record belongs to a study of T cell responses to AZD1222 COVID-19 vaccine. Germline assignment: CDR1 MDHEN and CDR2 SYDVKM. The ends lost 8 bases at V and 3 bases at J; junction bases unmatched: 3. The CDR3 spans 13 residues. The table came from immunoSEQ multiplex PCR; TCRdb's copy has only in-frame clones and leaves some out. The repertoire includes roughly 180,000 clones, roughly 92% of them detected once, and 1.5% to 2% sits in the top ten. The TCR comes from an adult who received the AZD1222 COVID-19 vaccine. The starting material was peripheral blood, obtained 28 days after the second AZD1222 dose. The chain combines TRBV28 with TRBJ2-3; 9 bases agree with TRBD2. The CDR3 spells CASVTSGTDTQYF. The CDR3 DNA reads as TGTGCCAGCGTGACTAGCGGAACAGATACGCAGTATTTT.